The sequence of this T cell receptor beta chain was determined in a study of blood T cells in healthy people across ages. Study-level results: Long-lived and aged donors differed, with more naive CD4+ cells and higher diversity in the long-lived. Naive T cell percentage showed a strong correlation with TCR beta diversity.

A J-beta primer mix and a sample-barcoded 5' primer were used in a second PCR of about 7 to 12 cycles. Each CDR3 protein is one row after TCRdb ran MiXCR on the 5' RACE reads. The sample includes about 580,000 distinct CDR3 sequences, around 50% of them seen just once. This clonotype has a count of ten or more. Its antigen is as yet unknown. Peripheral blood was drawn, approximately 9.7 milliliters per donor. The V gene end was trimmed by 5 bases and the J gene end by 9 bases; junction bases not matched to a gene: 6. The CDR3 spans 13 residues. Germline lookup yields CDR1 MNHEY and CDR2 SVGAGI. Sequencing used blood. The chain uses TRBV6-5 and TRBJ2-4, with TRBD1 matching over 8 bases. The TCR sequence derives from a man older than 75 in good health. The CDR3 loop reads CASSPTGVTIQYF. CDR3 nucleotides: TGTGCCAGCAGTCCGACAGGGGTGACCATTCAGTACTTC.